Below, 20 T cell receptor beta chains from the same sample are listed, as sequenced in a study of T cell repertoires in cytomegalovirus infection. MiXCR was run by TCRdb on the reads, yielding one entry per CDR3 protein. The data contain some 300,000 distinct CDR3 sequences, roughly a sixth of them singletons. Sequenced input: PBMCs. These receptor sequences come from a human donor in good health (CMV status not recorded). Some clones in this sample may be carry-over from other donors' samples.

CDR3 sequence reads: CASSGTERYQPQHF. In nucleotides, the CDR3 is TGTGCCAGCAGTGGGACAGAAAGATATCAGCCCCAGCATTTT. This chain joins TRBV6-6 and TRBJ1-5, with 7 bases aligning to TRBD1. This CDR3 region has 14 residues. The germline gives CDR1 MNHNY, CDR2 SVGAGI (reference sequence). Losses at the gene ends were 5 bases for V and 5 bases for J; bases not matched to a gene: 6.

There are many counts of this clonotype. This rearrangement joins TRBV6-1 to TRBJ1-1; tentatively, D is TRBD1 (6 bases). Germline V gene data show CDR1 as MNHNS and CDR2 as SASEGT. The CDR3 spans 13 residues. Trimming stripped 7 bases from V and 3 bases from J, with 12 bases between. CDR3 loop: CASTPQGYTEAFF. The CDR3 nucleotides read TGTGCCAGCACCCCCCAGGGGTACACTGAAGCTTTCTTT.

This clonotype showed up many times. The chain is built from TRBV11-2 and TRBJ2-3; 7 bases map to TRBD1. Unmatched junction bases numbered 4, after V lost 4 bases and J lost 3 bases. From germline, CDR1 is SGHAT and CDR2 FQNNGV. This CDR3 is built from 14 residues. CDR3 amino acids: CASSSTTGTDTQYF. In DNA, the CDR3 is TGTGCCAGCAGCTCAACGACAGGGACAGATACGCAGTATTTT.

The rearrangement links TRBV9 to TRBJ2-7, with D maybe TRBD2 (6 bases). The ends were cut back, 0 bases at V and 1 base at J, with 11 bases in the middle. Germline loops: CDR1 SGDLS, CDR2 YYNGEE. The CDR3 covers 15 residues. CDR3 in amino acids: CASSVGTGESYEQYF. The CDR3 DNA reads as TGTGCCAGCAGCGTAGGGACGGGGGAGTCCTACGAGCAGTACTTC. The full variable domain, completed using reference TRBV9 and TRBJ2-7, is DSGVTQTPKHLITATGQRVTLRCSPRSGDLSVYWYQQSLDQGLQFLIQYYNGEERAKGNILERFSAQQFPDLHSELNLSSLELGDSALYFCASSVGTGESYEQYFGPGTRLTVT.

The J gene is TRBJ2-7, the V gene TRBV12-3 or TRBV12-4; the match to TRBD1 covers 7 bases. The trim removed 6 bases at V and 3 bases at J, leaving 11 bases unmatched. This CDR3 region has 15 residues. This CDR3 reads CASRPFEGAFYEQYF. Written as DNA, the CDR3 is TGTGCCAGCAGGCCTTTTGAGGGGGCATTCTACGAGCAGTACTTC.

V usage is TRBV19 and J usage is TRBJ1-5, with D maybe TRBD1 (6 bases). Between the trimmed V and J ends, which lost 7 bases and 0 bases, there was a span of 13 bases. The CDR3 is 15 residues long. Germline V gene sequence: CDR1 LNHDA, CDR2 SQIVND (reference sequence). The CDR3 is CASIKTGVSNQPQHF. CDR3 DNA: TGTGCCAGTATTAAGACAGGAGTTAGCAATCAGCCCCAGCATTTT.

This clonotype showed up many times. The chain carries TRBV7-9 and TRBJ1-1; perhaps TRBD1 as D (6 bases). The CDR3 runs 15 residues. Germline CDR1 and CDR2: SEHNR and FQNEAQ (reference sequence). Trimming shortened V by 5 bases and J by 1 base, and 14 bases separated the two germline ends. CDR3: CASSLYGTQNTEAFF. CDR3 bases: TGTGCCAGCAGCCTTTACGGGACACAGAACACTGAAGCTTTCTTT. Full variable domain (rest looked up from reference TRBV7-9 and TRBJ1-1): DTGVSQNPRHKITKRGQNVTFRCDPISEHNRLYWYRQTLGQGPEFLTYFQNEAQLEKSRLLSDRFSAERPKGSFSTLEIQRTEQGDSAMYLCASSLYGTQNTEAFFGQGTRLTVV.

This clonotype was detected only a few times. V is TRBV20-1 and J is TRBJ2-3; the D gene is possibly TRBD2 (7 bases). V was clipped by 6 bases and J by 4 bases, with 17 bases between them. The germline V gene encodes CDR1 DFQATT and CDR2 SNEGSKA (reference sequence). The CDR3 length is 14 residues. In DNA form, the CDR3 reads TGCAGTGCCAGGGGACTAACTATTTCAGATACGCAGTATTTT. Its translation is CSARGLTISDTQYF.

About this clonotype: This clone may be a read error of a much larger clone one base away. The genes are TRBV11-1 and TRBJ2-1, with TRBD1 as a possible D gene (6 bases). Trimming stripped 5 bases from V and 7 bases from J, with 15 bases between. Germline CDR1 and CDR2: SGHAT and FQDESV (reference sequence). This CDR3 contains 14 residues. The CDR3 loop reads CASSQTGNMNEQFF. The CDR3 region has the DNA TGTGCCAGCAGCCAGACAGGTAATATGAATGAGCAGTTCTTC.

This rearrangement joins TRBV2 to TRBJ2-5, with 8 positions matching TRBD2. The CDR3 consists of 13 residues. J gave up 5 bases and V 8 bases, and 7 bases lay outside the gene matches. CDR1 and CDR2 from the germline V gene are SNHLY and FYNNEI. This CDR3 reads CASQAGGLETQYF. The CDR3 coding sequence is TGTGCCAGCCAGGCGGGGGGACTCGAGACCCAGTACTTC.

The chain is built from TRBV5-1 and TRBJ2-7; D might be TRBD2 (5 bases). V lost 0 bases and J lost 4, with 11 bases in between. The CDR3 contains 14 residues. The germline gives CDR1 SGHRS, CDR2 YFSETQ. The CDR3 DNA follows: TGCGCCAGCAGCTTGGTCCTAGCAGGTTACGAGCAGTACTTC. Protein product: CASSLVLAGYEQYF.

This clonotype was found many times. Germline and junction disagree at one end, which may indicate a read error. The V and J genes are TRBV7-8 and TRBJ1-5; the match to TRBD1 covers 7 bases. The CDR3 runs to 15 residues. Germline V gives CDR1 SGHVS, CDR2 FQNEAQ. The CDR3 region has the DNA TGTGCCAGCAGCTTGACAGGGAATAGCAACCAGCCCCAGCATTTT. Amino acid sequence: CASSLTGNSNQPQHF.

The chain joins TRBV5-1 to TRBJ2-3; D is undetermined. The germline CDR1 and CDR2 sequences are SGHRS and YFSETQ. The CDR3 totals 16 residues. V lost 4 bases, J lost 1 base, and 16 bases lay in between. CDR3 bases: TGCGCCAGCAGCCCCAAGACACCCCTTGGCACAGATACGCAGTATTTT. Translated, it gives CASSPKTPLGTDTQYF. Full variable domain (outside the CDR3, taken from reference TRBV5-1 and TRBJ2-3): KAGVTQTPRYLIKTRGQQVTLSCSPISGHRSVSWYQQTPGQGLQFLFEYFSETQRNKGNFPGRFSGRQFSNSRSEMNVSTLELGDSALYLCASSPKTPLGTDTQYFGPGTRLTVL.

The chain has TRBV28 and TRBJ2-7, with D tentatively TRBD1 or TRBD2 (5 bases each). Germline V lookup: CDR1 MDHEN, CDR2 SYDVKM. CDR3 length: 16 residues. Trimming took 5 bases from V and 1 from J, leaving 18 bases between them. The CDR3 here is CASSTPGRESSYEQYF. The CDR3 DNA is TGTGCCAGCAGTACCCCGGGCAGGGAGAGTTCCTACGAGCAGTACTTC.

Ten or more counts support this clonotype. The chain has TRBV12-3 or TRBV12-4 and TRBJ1-4, with D perhaps TRBD1 (5 bases). The CDR3 sequence is 12 residues long. V shed 4 bases and J shed 12 bases, with 12 bases lying between them. Here the CDR3 DNA reads TGTGCCAGCAGTTCCGACGGGGGGGAACTGTTTTTT. It specifies CASSSDGGELFF.

The chain couples TRBV5-8 to TRBJ2-7, with 13 bases lining up with TRBD2. Unmatched junction bases numbered 4, after V lost 3 bases and J lost 4 bases. Per the germline V gene, CDR1 is SGHTS and CDR2 is YDEGEE. The CDR3 length is 15 residues. The CDR3 coding sequence is TGTGCCAGCAGCTCATGGACTAGCGGGGGTTACGAGCAGTACTTC. Its protein product is CASSSWTSGGYEQYF.

This clonotype was counted at least ten times. V usage is TRBV20-1 and J usage is TRBJ1-6; 7 bases are shared with TRBD1. Per the germline V gene, CDR1 is DFQATT and CDR2 is SNEGSKA (reference sequence). The CDR3 runs to 13 residues. V shed 4 bases and J 7 bases; nucleotides not matched to a gene: 4. CDR3 bases: TGCAGTGCTATGGAGACAGGGAATTCACCCCTCCACTTT. Translation gives CSAMETGNSPLHF.

Only one count was recorded for this clonotype. V gene TRBV6-1 combines with J gene TRBJ1-1; possibly TRBD1 for D (6 bases). V was trimmed by 1 base and J by 11 bases, leaving 17 bases between them. Germline V gene sequence: CDR1 MNHNS, CDR2 SASEGT. CDR3 length: 14 residues. The CDR3 is CASSEGEGGADAFF. The CDR3 DNA reads as TGTGCCAGCAGTGAAGGGGAGGGGGGGGCGGATGCTTTCTTT.

Many counts were recorded for this clonotype. The chain links TRBV7-8 to TRBJ2-6, with D tentatively TRBD1 (5 bases). Germline V CDR1 and CDR2: SGHVS, FQNEAQ. This CDR3 comprises 15 residues. Trimming left V 4 bases short and J 4 bases short, with 11 bases between. The CDR3 region has the DNA TGTGCCAGCAGCTCAGGGTCTCGGGGGGCCAACGTCCTGACTTTC. The encoded protein is CASSSGSRGANVLTF.

This sequence joins TRBV20-1 and TRBJ1-2; the D is unclear. Germline V gene data show CDR1 as DFQATT and CDR2 as SNEGSKA (reference sequence). With 1 base removed from V and 4 bases from J, the gap between germline ends came to 10 bases. The CDR3 spans 13 residues. CDR3 region: CSARVDTVYGYTF. The CDR3, as DNA: TGCAGTGCTAGAGTTGACACGGTCTATGGCTACACCTTC.